This record looks at one T cell receptor beta chain sequence and its context. Its matching antigen is unknown. TCRdb re-called the reads through MiXCR, storing one row per CDR3 protein. The sample has approximately 470,000 distinct CDR3 sequences, approximately 40% seen once; the top ten hold approximately 40%. CDR3 length equals 12 residues. Germline loops: CDR1 MNHEY, CDR2 SMNVEV (reference sequence). J gave up 7 bases and V 5 bases, and 4 bases lay outside the gene matches. The data are from a study of T cell repertoires in cytomegalovirus infection. The clonotype originates from a human donor in good health (CMV status not recorded). Some clones in this sample may be carry-over from other donors' samples. The chain has TRBV27 and TRBJ1-1, with 7 bases lining up with TRBD1. Sequenced here: cultured PBMCs, sampled from culture after CMV antigen stimulation. This chain's CDR3 is CASSQQGGEAFF. The CDR3 nucleotides are TGTGCCAGCAGTCAGCAGGGGGGTGAAGCTTTCTTT.